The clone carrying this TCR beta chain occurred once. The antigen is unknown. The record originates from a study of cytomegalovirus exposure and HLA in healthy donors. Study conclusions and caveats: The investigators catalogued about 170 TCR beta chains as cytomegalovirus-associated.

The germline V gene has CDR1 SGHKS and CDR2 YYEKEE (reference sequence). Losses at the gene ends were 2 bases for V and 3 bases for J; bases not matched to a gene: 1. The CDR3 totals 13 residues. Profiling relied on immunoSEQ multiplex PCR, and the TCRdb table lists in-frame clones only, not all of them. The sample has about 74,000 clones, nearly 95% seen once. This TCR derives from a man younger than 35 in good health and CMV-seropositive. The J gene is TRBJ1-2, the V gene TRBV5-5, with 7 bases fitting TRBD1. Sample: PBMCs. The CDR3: CASSFQGDYGYTF. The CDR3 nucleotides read TGTGCCAGCAGCTTTCAGGGGGACTATGGCTACACCTTC.